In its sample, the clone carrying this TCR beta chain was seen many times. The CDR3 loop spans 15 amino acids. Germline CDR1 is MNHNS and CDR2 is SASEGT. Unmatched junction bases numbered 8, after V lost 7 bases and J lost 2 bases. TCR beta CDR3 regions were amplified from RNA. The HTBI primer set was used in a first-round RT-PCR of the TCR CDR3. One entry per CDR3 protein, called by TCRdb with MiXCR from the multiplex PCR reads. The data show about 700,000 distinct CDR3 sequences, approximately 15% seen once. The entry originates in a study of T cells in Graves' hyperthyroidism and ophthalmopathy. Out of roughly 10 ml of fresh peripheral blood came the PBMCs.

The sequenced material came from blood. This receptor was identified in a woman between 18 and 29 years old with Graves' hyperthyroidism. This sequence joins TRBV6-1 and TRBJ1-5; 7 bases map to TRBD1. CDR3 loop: CASNSQGTGNQPQHF. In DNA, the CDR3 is TGTGCCAGCAACTCACAGGGGACGGGCAATCAGCCCCAGCATTTT.